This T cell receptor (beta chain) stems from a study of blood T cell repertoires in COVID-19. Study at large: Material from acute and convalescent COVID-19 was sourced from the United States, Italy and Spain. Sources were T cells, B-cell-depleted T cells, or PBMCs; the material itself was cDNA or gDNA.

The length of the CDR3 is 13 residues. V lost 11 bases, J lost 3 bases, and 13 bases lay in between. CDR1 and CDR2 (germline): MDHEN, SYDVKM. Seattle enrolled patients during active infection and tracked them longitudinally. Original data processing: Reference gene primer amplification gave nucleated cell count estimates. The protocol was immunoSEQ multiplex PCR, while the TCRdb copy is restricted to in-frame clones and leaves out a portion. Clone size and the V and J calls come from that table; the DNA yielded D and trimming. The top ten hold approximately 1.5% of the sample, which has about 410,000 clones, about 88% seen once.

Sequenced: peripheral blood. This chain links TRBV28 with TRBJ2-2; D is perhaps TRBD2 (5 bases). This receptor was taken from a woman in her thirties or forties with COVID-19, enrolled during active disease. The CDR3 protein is CAEGSPDTGELFF. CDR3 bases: TGTGCCGAAGGGAGCCCCGACACCGGGGAGCTGTTTTTT.